The clone carrying this T cell receptor beta chain was seen once. The data were obtained in a study of blood T cell repertoires in COVID-19. Across the study: Samples representing acute and convalescent COVID-19 were sourced from the United States, Italy and Spain.

In the source study's methods: Researchers report that nucleated cell counts were estimated from reference gene primer amplification. Data came from immunoSEQ multiplex PCR; TCRdb stores just in-frame clones and leaves some out. The V and J calls and clone size are taken from that table; D and trimming were inferred from the DNA. The sample yields approximately 94,000 clones, 70% to 90% seen once. Germline CDR1 is SGHVS and CDR2 is FNYEAQ. V trimming: 4 bases; J trimming: 2 bases; junction bases outside the gene matches: 3. The CDR3 is made up of 15 amino acids. The specimen was peripheral blood. The genes are TRBV7-6 and TRBJ2-1, with 9 positions matching TRBD2. The source of this sequence is a human donor in a cohort sampled during active COVID-19. The chain's CDR3 is CASSSSGATYNEQFF. The CDR3 coding sequence is TGTGCCAGCAGCTCTAGCGGGGCAACCTACAATGAGCAGTTCTTC.